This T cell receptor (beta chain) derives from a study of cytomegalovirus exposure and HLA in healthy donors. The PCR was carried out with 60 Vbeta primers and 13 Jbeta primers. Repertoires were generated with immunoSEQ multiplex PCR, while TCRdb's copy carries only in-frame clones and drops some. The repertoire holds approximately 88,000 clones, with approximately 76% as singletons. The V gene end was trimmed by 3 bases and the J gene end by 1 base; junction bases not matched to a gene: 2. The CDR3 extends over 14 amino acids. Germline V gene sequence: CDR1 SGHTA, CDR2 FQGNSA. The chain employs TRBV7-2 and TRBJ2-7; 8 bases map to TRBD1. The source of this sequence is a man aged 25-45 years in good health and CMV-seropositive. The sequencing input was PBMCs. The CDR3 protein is CASSFRTGSYEQYF. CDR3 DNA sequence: TGTGCCAGCAGCTTCCGGACAGGGTCCTACGAGCAGTACTTC.